The 14 T cell receptor beta chains presented below share a single source sample, sequenced in a study of human T cells and chemical hapten exposure. TCRdb ran MiXCR on the RACE reads and lists one entry per CDR3 protein. The sample lists around 110,000 distinct CDR3 sequences, approximately 11% occurring once. Indicated time point: patch test 3, about 24 weeks after DPC sensitization. As for treatment: therapeutic diphenylcyclopropenone sensitization with weekly scalp DPC. Sequencing used whole blood, obtained in connection with sensitization to the hapten diphenylcyclopropenone (DPC). The receptors were gathered from a woman aged 45-65 years with alopecia areata. Some clones in this sample may be carry-over from other donors' samples.

This clonotype has only a few counts. CDR3 sequence (DNA): TGTGCCAGCAGCACCCACGGCCAGCCGTGGGAGCAGTACTTC. This sequence encodes CASSTHGQPWEQYF. The chain recombines TRBV7-6 with TRBJ2-7; D is uncertain. V was pared by 5 bases and J by 7 bases, with 18 bases between. Germline V gene lookup returns CDR1 SGHVS and CDR2 FNYEAQ. This CDR3 has 14 residues.

For this clonotype: This may be a read error, as it is one base from a much larger clone. No conserved phenylalanine or tryptophan is present at the end of the CDR3, so a read error is the likely explanation. This chain links TRBV6-5 with TRBJ2-4, with unresolved D. Trimming cost V 7 bases and J 0 bases, with 16 bases left between them. The V gene's germline CDR1 is MNHEY and CDR2 SVGAGI. This CDR3 has 16 amino acids. The CDR3 DNA sequence: TGTGCCAGCAAGGAGTGGCCTCTGGGAGCCAAAAACATTCAGTACTTA. Its protein product is CASKEWPLGAKNIQYL.

This rearrangement joins TRBV12-5 to TRBJ1-1, with TRBD1 as a possible D gene (5 bases). Germline V gene sequence: CDR1 LGHNT, CDR2 FRNRAP. Trimming took 2 bases from V and 6 from J, leaving 16 bases between them. This CDR3 is built from 15 residues. CDR3: CASGLTDFDRSEAFF. CDR3 coding DNA: TGTGCTAGTGGTTTGACTGACTTTGACAGATCTGAAGCTTTCTTT.

This clonotype was counted only a few times. This chain connects TRBV20-1 to TRBJ2-7, with D perhaps TRBD2 (5 bases). Trimming cost V 6 bases and J 5 bases, with 14 bases left between them. CDR1 is DFQATT, CDR2 SNEGSKA, per germline (reference sequence). This CDR3 is built from 12 residues. This chain's CDR3 is CSARRPGDEQYF. In nucleotides, the CDR3 is TGCAGTGCCCGACGGCCCGGGGACGAGCAGTACTTC.

This clonotype was recorded a few times. The junction departs from the called germline gene at one end, perhaps through a read error. The gene calls are TRBV13 and TRBJ1-2; D ambiguous. In germline, CDR1 is PRHDT, CDR2 FYEKMQ (reference sequence). The CDR3 extends over 13 amino acids. The CDR3 DNA sequence: TGTGCCAGCAGCTTAGGCAAGAATTTCGGATGGGCCTTC. Translating it yields CASSLGKNFGWAF. The entire variable domain, with the rest obtained from reference TRBV13 and TRBJ1-2, is as follows: AAGVIQSPRHLIKEKRETATLKCYPIPRHDTVYWYQQGPGQDPQFLISFYEKMQSDKGSIPDRFSAQQFSDYHSELNMSSLELGDSALYFCASSLGKNFGWAFGSGTRLTVV.

There are a few counts of this clonotype. The V call is TRBV5-5, the J call TRBJ1-2; TRBD1 is a possible D gene (5 bases). The CDR3 totals 15 residues. The V end was cut by 0 bases, the J end by 3 bases, with 12 bases between. Germline CDR1 SGHKS, CDR2 YYEKEE (reference sequence). CDR3 sequence: CASSLEGAGHYGYTF. The CDR3 coding sequence is TGTGCCAGCAGCTTGGAAGGAGCGGGGCACTATGGCTACACCTTC.

This clonotype has more than one count but fewer than ten. CDR3 residues: CASSSHRDPYEQYF. The CDR3 DNA reads TGTGCCAGCAGCTCCCACAGGGACCCCTACGAGCAGTACTTC. The chain uses TRBV7-9 and TRBJ2-7, with D tentatively TRBD1 (6 bases). V lost 4 bases and J lost 2, with 12 bases in between. The germline gives CDR1 SEHNR, CDR2 FQNEAQ (reference sequence). The length of the CDR3 is 14 residues.

CDR3 bases: TGTGCCAGCAGTGGACTAGGTAACACCGGGGAGCTGTTTTTT. Translation: CASSGLGNTGELFF. The gene calls are TRBV2 and TRBJ2-2, with D possibly being TRBD2 (6 bases). Looked up from germline, CDR1 is SNHLY and CDR2 is FYNNEI. Between the trimmed V and J ends, which lost 4 bases and 2 bases, there was a span of 8 bases. The CDR3 has 14 residues.

There are a few counts of this clonotype. This chain links TRBV12-3 or TRBV12-4 with TRBJ2-3; D ambiguous. This CDR3 has 16 amino acids. The V end lost 1 base, the J end lost 1 base, and 12 bases lay between the germline ends. DNA of the CDR3: TGTGCCAGCAGTTTAGGGGCAGGTCACGGCACAGATACGCAGTATTTT. Translating gives CASSLGAGHGTDTQYF.

In its sample, this clonotype was seen a few times. The chain carries TRBV20-1 and TRBJ2-5, with 9 nucleotides matching TRBD2. The trim removed 3 bases at V and 4 bases at J, leaving 3 bases unmatched. The CDR3 covers 13 residues. CDR1 is DFQATT and CDR2 is SNEGSKA in the germline V gene (reference sequence). The CDR3 DNA reads TGCAGTGCTAGGCGGGAGGGCCCAGAGACCCAGTACTTC. It translates to CSARREGPETQYF.

The chain joins TRBV3-1 to TRBJ2-7; tentatively, D is TRBD1 or TRBD2 (7 bases each). Per the germline V gene, CDR1 is LGHDT and CDR2 is YNNKEL (reference sequence). The CDR3 loop spans 15 amino acids. V was clipped by 4 bases and J by 3 bases, with 16 bases between them. The CDR3 DNA reads TGTGCCAGCAGCCCGGGGGGAGGGGGCGTCTACGAGCAGTACTTC. This codes for CASSPGGGGVYEQYF.

This clonotype was seen many times. V gene TRBV6-4 combines with J gene TRBJ2-2; 8 nucleotides agree with TRBD2. V dropped 6 bases and J dropped 4; count of bases not matched to a gene: 7. Germline V gene lookup returns CDR1 MRHNA and CDR2 SNTAGT. The CDR3 loop spans 15 amino acids. The CDR3 bases are TGTGCCAGCAGGGCCGGGACTAGGGGCACCGGGGAGCTGTTTTTT. Translation gives CASRAGTRGTGELFF.

With respect to this clonotype: A much larger clone is a single base away; this may be a read error. J is TRBJ2-1 and V is TRBV29-1; D perhaps matches TRBD2 (8 bases). The CDR3 covers 16 residues. Germline CDR1 SQVTM, CDR2 ANQGSEA. The CDR3 spells CSVEGSSGTAYNGQFF. Written as DNA, the CDR3 is TGCAGCGTTGAGGGTAGTAGCGGGACAGCCTACAATGGGCAGTTCTTC.

This chain joins TRBV28 and TRBJ2-7; 12 bases match TRBD2. The trim removed 4 bases at V and 0 bases at J, leaving 7 bases unmatched. CDR1 and CDR2 (germline): MDHEN, SYDVKM. The CDR3 length is 17 residues. The CDR3 sequence is CASSSGTSGFSSYEQYF. DNA for the CDR3: TGTGCCAGCAGTTCGGGGACTAGCGGGTTTAGCTCCTACGAGCAGTACTTC.